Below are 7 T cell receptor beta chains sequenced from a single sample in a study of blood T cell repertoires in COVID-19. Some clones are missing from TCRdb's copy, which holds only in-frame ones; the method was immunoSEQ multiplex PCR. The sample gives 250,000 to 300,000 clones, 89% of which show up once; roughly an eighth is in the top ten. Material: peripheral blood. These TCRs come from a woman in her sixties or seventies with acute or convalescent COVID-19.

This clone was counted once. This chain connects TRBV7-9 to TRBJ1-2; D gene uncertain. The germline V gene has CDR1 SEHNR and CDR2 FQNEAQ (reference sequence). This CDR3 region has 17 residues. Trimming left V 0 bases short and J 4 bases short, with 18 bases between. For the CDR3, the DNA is TGTGCCAGCAGCTTAGCAGCCCCGGGGATTTCTCTCTATGGCTACACCTTC. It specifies CASSLAAPGISLYGYTF.

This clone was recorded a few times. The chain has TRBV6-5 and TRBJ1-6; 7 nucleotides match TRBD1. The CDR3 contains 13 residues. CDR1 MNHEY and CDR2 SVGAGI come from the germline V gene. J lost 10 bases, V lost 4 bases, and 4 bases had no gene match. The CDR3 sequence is CASSWTGLSPLHF. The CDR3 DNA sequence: TGTGCCAGCAGTTGGACAGGCTTGTCACCCCTCCACTTT.

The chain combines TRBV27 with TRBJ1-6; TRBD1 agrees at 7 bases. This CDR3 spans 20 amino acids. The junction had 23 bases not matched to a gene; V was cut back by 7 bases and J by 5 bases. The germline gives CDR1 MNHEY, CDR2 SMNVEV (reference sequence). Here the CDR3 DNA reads TGTGCCAGCACCCAATCCTTCTCCCCCTTGACAGGGCGCAATAATTCACCCCTCCACTTT. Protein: CASTQSFSPLTGRNNSPLHF.

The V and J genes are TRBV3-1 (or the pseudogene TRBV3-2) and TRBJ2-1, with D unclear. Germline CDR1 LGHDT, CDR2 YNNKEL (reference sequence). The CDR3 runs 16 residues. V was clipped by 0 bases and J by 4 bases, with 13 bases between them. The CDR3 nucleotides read TGTGCCAGCAGCCAAGATATCAGCAGGTCTTACAATGAGCAGTTCTTC. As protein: CASSQDISRSYNEQFF.

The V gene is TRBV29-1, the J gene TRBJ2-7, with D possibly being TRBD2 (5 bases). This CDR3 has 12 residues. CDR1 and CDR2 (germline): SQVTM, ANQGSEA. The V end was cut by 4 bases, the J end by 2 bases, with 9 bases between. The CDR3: CSVGTGTYEQYF. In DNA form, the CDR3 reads TGCAGCGTTGGGACGGGGACCTACGAGCAGTACTTC.

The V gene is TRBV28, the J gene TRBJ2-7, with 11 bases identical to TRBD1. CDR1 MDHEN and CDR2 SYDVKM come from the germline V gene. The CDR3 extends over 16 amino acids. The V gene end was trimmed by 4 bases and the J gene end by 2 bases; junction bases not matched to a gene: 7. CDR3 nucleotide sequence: TGTGCCAGCAGTTCCCCCGGACAGGGGGCCCCCTACGAGCAGTACTTC. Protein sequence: CASSSPGQGAPYEQYF.

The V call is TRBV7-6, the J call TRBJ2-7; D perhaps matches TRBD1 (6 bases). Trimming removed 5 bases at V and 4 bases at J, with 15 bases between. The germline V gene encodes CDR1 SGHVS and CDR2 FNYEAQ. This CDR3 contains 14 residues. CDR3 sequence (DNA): TGTGCCAGCAGCCACCACGGGACACCTTACGAGCAGTACTTC. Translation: CASSHHGTPYEQYF.